Shown below are 9 T cell receptor beta chains from a single sample sequenced in a study of Ad26.COV2.S vaccination and SARS-CoV-2 variants. The treatment here: about 20 received Ad26.COV2.S at low or high dose, single or two shots; 5 received placebo; per-sample allocation not given. The investigators took samples on day 63 after the first vaccine or placebo injection. Clones were sequenced by immunoSEQ multiplex PCR, and TCRdb holds only the in-frame ones, with some missing. The sample consists of about 370,000 clones, about 85% of them appearing once. This specimen was peripheral blood, taken in a trial of Ad26.COV2.S vaccine versus placebo. These receptors were taken from a person between 18 and 59 years old who received the Ad26.COV2.S COVID-19 vaccine or a placebo.

The rearrangement joins TRBV11-3 to TRBJ2-3; 10 bases agree with TRBD2. With V trimmed by 6 bases and J by 5 bases, 8 bases remained unmatched. The CDR3 has 15 residues. Germline loops: CDR1 SGHNT, CDR2 YENEEA. The CDR3 loop reads CASSFSGGRRDTQYF. Here the CDR3 DNA reads TGTGCCAGCAGTTTTAGCGGGGGGAGGAGAGATACGCAGTATTTT.

J is TRBJ1-4 and V is TRBV6-6, with 9 bases lining up with TRBD1. The V segment lost 11 bases and the J segment 6 bases; nucleotides outside the gene matches: 7. Per germline, CDR1 MNHNY and CDR2 SVGAGI (reference sequence). CDR3 length equals 13 residues. Here the CDR3 reads CASIGTGYEKLFF. The CDR3 region has the DNA TGTGCCTCCATCGGGACAGGGTATGAAAAACTGTTTTTT.

The CDR3 protein is CASSGWTGLDEEQYF. The CDR3 bases are TGCGCCAGCAGCGGGTGGACGGGACTCGACGAGGAGCAGTACTTC. This chain links TRBV5-1 with TRBJ2-7; tentatively, D is TRBD2 (6 bases). Germline CDR1 and CDR2: SGHRS and YFSETQ. This CDR3 contains 15 residues. Trimming pared 4 bases from V and 7 bases from J, leaving 21 bases between.

The chain uses TRBV21-1 and TRBJ2-4; the listed D gene, TRBD2, was not tested against the DNA. TRBV21-1 represents a pseudogene. The CDR3 loop spans 18 amino acids. The CDR3 DNA is TGTGCCAGCAGCAAAGTGGTGGCGGTGGAGTTAGCCAAAAACATTCAGTACTTC. Its translation is CASSKVVAVELAKNIQYF.

The V gene is TRBV6-6, the J gene TRBJ1-2; the D is unclear. Germline V CDR1 and CDR2: MNHNY, SVGAGI (reference sequence). The CDR3 is 14 amino acids. Trimming left V 4 bases short and J 3 bases short, with 12 bases between. Here the CDR3 DNA reads TGTGCCAGCAGTTGGTCAGGTGTCGACTATGGCTACACCTTC. It is translated as CASSWSGVDYGYTF.

V usage is TRBV4-2 and J usage is TRBJ2-4, with 14 nucleotides matching TRBD2. J gave up 4 bases and V 3 bases, and 5 bases lay outside the gene matches. Germline CDR1 and CDR2: LGHNA and YNFKEQ. CDR3 size: 17 residues. The CDR3 loop is CASSQAGLAGGKNIQYF. In DNA, the CDR3 is TGTGCCAGCAGCCAGGCCGGACTAGCGGGGGGTAAAAACATTCAGTACTTC.

V is TRBV30 and J is TRBJ2-3, with a tentative D call TRBD2 (7 bases). The CDR3 spans 11 residues. Trimming left V 8 bases short and J 10 bases short, with 16 bases between. The germline CDR1 and CDR2 sequences are GTSNPN and SVGIG (reference sequence). The CDR3 protein is CAGGAGEAQYF. In DNA, the CDR3 is TGTGCCGGGGGGGCGGGGGAGGCGCAGTATTTT.

The chain is built from TRBV10-3 and TRBJ2-1; D might be TRBD1 (5 bases). This CDR3 is built from 14 residues. The germline V gene encodes CDR1 ENHRY and CDR2 SYGVKD. V lost 0 bases to trimming and J lost 5 bases, with 8 bases between them. In DNA, the CDR3 is TGTGCCATCAGTGAGTCATGGGGCCACAATGAGCAGTTCTTC. Translating it yields CAISESWGHNEQFF.

The V gene is TRBV6-1, the J gene TRBJ1-2; D call uncertain. The V gene's germline CDR1 is MNHNS and CDR2 SASEGT. The CDR3 is made up of 16 amino acids. Trimming took 4 bases from V and 4 from J, leaving 19 bases between them. The CDR3 DNA reads TGTGCCAGCAGTGCCAATACAGCTAGGGAGTCCTATGGCTACACCTTC. Its translation is CASSANTARESYGYTF.